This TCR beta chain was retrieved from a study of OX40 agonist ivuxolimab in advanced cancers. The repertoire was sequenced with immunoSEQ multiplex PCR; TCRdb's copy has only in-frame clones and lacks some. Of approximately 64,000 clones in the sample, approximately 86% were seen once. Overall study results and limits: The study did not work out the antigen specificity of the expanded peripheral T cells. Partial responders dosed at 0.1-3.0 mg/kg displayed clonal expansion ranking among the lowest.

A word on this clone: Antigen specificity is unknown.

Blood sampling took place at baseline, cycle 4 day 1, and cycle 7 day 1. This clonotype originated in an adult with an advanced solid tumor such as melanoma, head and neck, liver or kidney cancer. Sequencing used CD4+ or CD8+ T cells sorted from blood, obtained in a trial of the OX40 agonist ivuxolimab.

The CDR3 protein is CASRLGTGEETQYF. For the CDR3, the DNA is TGTGCCAGCAGGCTAGGGACAGGGGAAGAGACCCAGTACTTC. The chain has TRBV7-8 and TRBJ2-5; 10 nucleotides agree with TRBD1. V trimming: 6 bases; J trimming: 3 bases; junction bases outside the gene matches: 4. Germline V gives CDR1 SGHVS, CDR2 FQNEAQ. The CDR3 consists of 14 residues.